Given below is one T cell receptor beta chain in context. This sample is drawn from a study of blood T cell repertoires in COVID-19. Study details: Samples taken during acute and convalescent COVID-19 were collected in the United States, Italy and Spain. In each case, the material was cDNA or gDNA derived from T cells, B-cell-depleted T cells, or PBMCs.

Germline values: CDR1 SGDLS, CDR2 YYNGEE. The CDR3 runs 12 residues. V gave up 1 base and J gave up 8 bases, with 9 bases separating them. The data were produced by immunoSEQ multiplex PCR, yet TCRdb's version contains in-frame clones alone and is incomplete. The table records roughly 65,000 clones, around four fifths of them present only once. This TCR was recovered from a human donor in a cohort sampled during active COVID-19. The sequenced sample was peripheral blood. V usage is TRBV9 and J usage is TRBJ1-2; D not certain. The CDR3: CASSVSGLGYTF. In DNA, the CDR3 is TGTGCCAGCAGCGTATCCGGACTCGGCTACACCTTC.